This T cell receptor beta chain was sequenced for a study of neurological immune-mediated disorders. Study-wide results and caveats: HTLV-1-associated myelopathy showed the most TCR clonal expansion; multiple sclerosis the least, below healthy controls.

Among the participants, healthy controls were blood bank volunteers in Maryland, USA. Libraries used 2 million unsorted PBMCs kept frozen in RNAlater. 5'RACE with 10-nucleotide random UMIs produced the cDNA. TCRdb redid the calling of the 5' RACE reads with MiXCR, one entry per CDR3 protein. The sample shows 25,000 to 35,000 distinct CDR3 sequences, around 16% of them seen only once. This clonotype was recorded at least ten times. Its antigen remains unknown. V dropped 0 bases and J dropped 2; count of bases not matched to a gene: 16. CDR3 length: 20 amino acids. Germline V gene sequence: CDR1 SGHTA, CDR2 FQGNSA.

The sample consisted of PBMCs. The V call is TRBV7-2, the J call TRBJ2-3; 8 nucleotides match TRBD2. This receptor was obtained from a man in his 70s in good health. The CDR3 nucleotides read TGTGCCAGCAGCTTAGCGGTTGAACGGGGGGGCCTCCCCAACACAGATACGCAGTATTTT. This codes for CASSLAVERGGLPNTDTQYF.